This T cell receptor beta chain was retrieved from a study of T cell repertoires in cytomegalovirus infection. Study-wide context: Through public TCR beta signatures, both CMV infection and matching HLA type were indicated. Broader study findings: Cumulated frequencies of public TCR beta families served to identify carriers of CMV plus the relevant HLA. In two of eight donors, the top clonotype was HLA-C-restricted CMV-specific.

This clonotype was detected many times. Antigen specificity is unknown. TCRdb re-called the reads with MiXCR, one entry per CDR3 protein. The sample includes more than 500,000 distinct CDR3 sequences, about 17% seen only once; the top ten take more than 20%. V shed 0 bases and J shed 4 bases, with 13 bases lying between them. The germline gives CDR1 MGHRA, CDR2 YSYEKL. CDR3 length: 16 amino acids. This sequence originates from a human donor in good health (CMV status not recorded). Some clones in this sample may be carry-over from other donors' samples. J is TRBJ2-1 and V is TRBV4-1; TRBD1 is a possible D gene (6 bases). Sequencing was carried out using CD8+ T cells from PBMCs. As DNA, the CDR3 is TGCGCCAGCAGCCAAGATAGGGGGTCCCTTTACAATGAGCAGTTCTTC. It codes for CASSQDRGSLYNEQFF.